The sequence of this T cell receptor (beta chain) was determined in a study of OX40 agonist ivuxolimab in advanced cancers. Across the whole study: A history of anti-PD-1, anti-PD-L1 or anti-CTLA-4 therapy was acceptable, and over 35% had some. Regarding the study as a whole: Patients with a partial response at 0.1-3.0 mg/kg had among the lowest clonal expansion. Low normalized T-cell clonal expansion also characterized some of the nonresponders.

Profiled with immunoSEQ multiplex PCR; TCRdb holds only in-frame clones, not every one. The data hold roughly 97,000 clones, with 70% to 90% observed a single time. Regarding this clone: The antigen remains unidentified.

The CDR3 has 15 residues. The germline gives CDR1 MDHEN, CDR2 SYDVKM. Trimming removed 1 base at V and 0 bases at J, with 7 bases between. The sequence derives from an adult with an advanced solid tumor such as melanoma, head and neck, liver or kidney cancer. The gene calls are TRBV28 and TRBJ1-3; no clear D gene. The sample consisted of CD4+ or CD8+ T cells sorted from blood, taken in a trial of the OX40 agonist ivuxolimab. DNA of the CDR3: TGTGCCAGCAGTTTATTAAGGGTCTCTGGAAACACCATATATTTT. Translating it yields CASSLLRVSGNTIYF.